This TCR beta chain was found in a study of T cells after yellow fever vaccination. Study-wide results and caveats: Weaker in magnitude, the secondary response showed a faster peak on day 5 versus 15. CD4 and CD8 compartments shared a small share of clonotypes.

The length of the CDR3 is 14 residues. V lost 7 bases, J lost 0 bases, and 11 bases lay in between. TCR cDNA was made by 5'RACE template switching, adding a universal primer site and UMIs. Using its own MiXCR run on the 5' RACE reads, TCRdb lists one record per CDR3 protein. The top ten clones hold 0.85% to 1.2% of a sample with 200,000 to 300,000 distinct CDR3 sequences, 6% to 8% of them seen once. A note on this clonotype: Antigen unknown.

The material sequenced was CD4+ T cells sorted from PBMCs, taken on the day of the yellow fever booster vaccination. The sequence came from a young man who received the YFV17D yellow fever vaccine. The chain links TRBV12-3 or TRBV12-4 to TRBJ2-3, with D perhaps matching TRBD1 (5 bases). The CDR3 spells CASKYRGSTDTQYF. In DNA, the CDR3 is TGTGCCAGCAAGTATAGGGGCAGCACAGATACGCAGTATTTT.